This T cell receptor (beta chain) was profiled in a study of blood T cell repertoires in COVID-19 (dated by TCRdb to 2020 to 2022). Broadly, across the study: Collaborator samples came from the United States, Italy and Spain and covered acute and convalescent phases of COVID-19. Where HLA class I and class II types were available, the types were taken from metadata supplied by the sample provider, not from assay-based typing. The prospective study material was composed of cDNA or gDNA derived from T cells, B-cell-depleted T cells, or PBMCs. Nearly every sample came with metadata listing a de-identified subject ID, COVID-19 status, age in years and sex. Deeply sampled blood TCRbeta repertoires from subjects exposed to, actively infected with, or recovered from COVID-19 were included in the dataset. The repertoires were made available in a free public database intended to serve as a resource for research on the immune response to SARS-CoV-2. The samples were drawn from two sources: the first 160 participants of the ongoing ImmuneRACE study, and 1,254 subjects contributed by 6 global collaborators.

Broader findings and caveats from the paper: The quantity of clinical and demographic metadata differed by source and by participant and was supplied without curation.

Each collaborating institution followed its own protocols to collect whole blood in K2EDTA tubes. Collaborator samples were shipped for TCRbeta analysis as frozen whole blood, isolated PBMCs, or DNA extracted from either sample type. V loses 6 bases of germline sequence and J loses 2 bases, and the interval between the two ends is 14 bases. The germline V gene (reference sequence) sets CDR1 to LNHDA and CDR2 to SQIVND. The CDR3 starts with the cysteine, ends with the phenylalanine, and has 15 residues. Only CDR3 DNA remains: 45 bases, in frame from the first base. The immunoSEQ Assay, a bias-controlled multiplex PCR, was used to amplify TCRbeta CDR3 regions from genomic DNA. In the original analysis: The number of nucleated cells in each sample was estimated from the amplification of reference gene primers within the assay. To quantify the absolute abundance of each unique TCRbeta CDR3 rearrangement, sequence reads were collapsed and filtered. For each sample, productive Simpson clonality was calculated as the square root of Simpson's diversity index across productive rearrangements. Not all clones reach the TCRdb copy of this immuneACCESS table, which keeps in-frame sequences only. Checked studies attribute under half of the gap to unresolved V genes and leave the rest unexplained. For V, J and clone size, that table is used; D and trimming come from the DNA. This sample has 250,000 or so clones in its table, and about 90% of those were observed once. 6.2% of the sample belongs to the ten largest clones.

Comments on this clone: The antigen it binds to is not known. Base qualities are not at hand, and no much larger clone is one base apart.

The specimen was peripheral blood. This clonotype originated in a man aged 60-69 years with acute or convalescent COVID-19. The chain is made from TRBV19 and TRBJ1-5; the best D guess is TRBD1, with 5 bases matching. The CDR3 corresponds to CASRREGLGNQPQHF. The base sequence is TGTGCCAGTAGAAGGGAGGGGTTGGGCAATCAGCCCCAGCATTTT.